This entry describes one T cell receptor beta chain. Per the study methods: Estimation of nucleated cell counts relied on the amplification of reference gene primers. The assay was immunoSEQ multiplex PCR, and TCRdb's table has in-frame clones only and misses some. V, J and clone size reflect that table, while D and trimming were determined from the DNA. The sample includes 130,000 to 150,000 clones, roughly 80% of them seen just once. V shed 4 bases and J 5 bases; nucleotides not matched to a gene: 2. In germline, CDR1 is LNHDA, CDR2 SQIVND (reference sequence). This CDR3 comprises 13 residues. The data derive from a study of blood T cell repertoires in COVID-19. Study as a whole: The samples span acute and convalescent COVID-19 from the United States, Italy and Spain. PBMCs, B-cell-depleted T cells, or T cells provided the cDNA or gDNA that made up the material.

Sequencing used peripheral blood. This sequence originates from a human donor in a cohort sampled during active COVID-19. The V call is TRBV19, the J call TRBJ1-1, with TRBD1 matching 9 bases. CDR3 sequence reads: CASSTGTGTEAFF. Here the CDR3 DNA reads TGTGCCAGTAGTACCGGGACAGGGACTGAAGCTTTCTTT.